Below, 17 T cell receptor beta chains from the same sample are listed, as sequenced in a study of identifying expanded T cells in peripheral blood (dated by TCRdb to about 2019). Receptor libraries were prepared by the immunoSEQ multiplex PCR assay. TCRdb re-hosts the immuneACCESS table, in-frame sequences only. Its copies lack some clones; in the studies checked, an unresolved V gene accounts for under half of them, and the cause for the rest is not known. The sample data list approximately 56,000 clones, and approximately 86% of these were observed just once. The ten largest account for around 13% of the sample. Sequencing input: blood. The receptors stem from a person aged 18-70 years in good health.

This clone was counted a single time. The chain employs TRBV29-1 and TRBJ1-2; TRBD1 agrees at 8 bases. Trimming cost V 4 bases and J 0 bases; bases outside gene matches: 7. In germline, CDR1 is SQVTM, CDR2 ANQGSEA. The CDR3 is made up of 15 amino acids. As DNA, the CDR3 is TGCAGCGTTGGGGACCCCAGGGGGCCTAACTATGGCTACACCTTC. Its protein is CSVGDPRGPNYGYTF. Full variable domain (missing parts from reference TRBV29-1 and TRBJ1-2): SAVISQKPSRDICQRGTSLTIQCQVDSQVTMMFWYRQQPGQSLTLIATANQGSEATYESGFVIDKFPISRPNLTFSTLTVSNMSPEDSSIYLCSVGDPRGPNYGYTFGSGTRLTVV.

This clone was recorded only once. The V call is TRBV11-3, the J call TRBJ2-2; 8 bases are shared with TRBD1. The CDR3 loop spans 15 amino acids. Germline-derived CDR1 and CDR2 are SGHNT and YENEEA. With 5 bases clipped from V and 6 bases from J, the junction kept 8 bases outside the gene matches. The CDR3 DNA reads TGTGCCAGCAGCCCACGGACAGGGAAGGCCGGGGAGCTGTTTTTT. This translates into CASSPRTGKAGELFF.

The CDR3 loop reads CASRPGETQYF. As DNA, the CDR3 is TGTGCCAGCAGACCGGGAGAGACCCAGTACTTC. The rearrangement links TRBV2 to TRBJ2-5, with unresolved D. Germline V gene data show CDR1 as SNHLY and CDR2 as FYNNEI. V shed 6 bases and J shed 4 bases, with 6 bases lying between them. The CDR3 totals 11 residues.

The chain joins TRBV5-1 to TRBJ1-1; possibly TRBD1 for D (5 bases). Germline values: CDR1 SGHRS, CDR2 YFSETQ. The length of the CDR3 is 14 residues. Trimming took off 7 bases at V and 1 base at J, with 14 bases between the two ends. The CDR3 is CASARDPTNTEAFF. CDR3 nucleotides: TGCGCCAGCGCTAGGGACCCAACGAACACTGAAGCTTTCTTT.

The rearrangement links TRBV5-6 to TRBJ1-2; D is ambiguous. V was shortened by 5 bases and J by 0 bases, with 11 bases between the two germline ends. This CDR3 is 14 amino acids long. Per the germline V gene, CDR1 is SGHDT and CDR2 is YYEEEE. The CDR3 loop reads CASRTRGANYGYTF. CDR3 in DNA: TGTGCCAGCAGGACCCGGGGTGCTAACTATGGCTACACCTTC.

This clone was picked up a small number of times. The gene calls are TRBV20-1 and TRBJ2-3; D unclear. CDR1 and CDR2 from the germline V gene are DFQATT and SNEGSKA (reference sequence). V was shortened by 5 bases and J by 9 bases, with 9 bases between the two germline ends. The CDR3 runs to 10 residues. CDR3 coding DNA: TGCAGTGCTGGATTCGAGACGCAGTATTTT. Its protein product is CSAGFETQYF.

The chain employs TRBV13 and TRBJ2-3, with D hard to call. Germline values: CDR1 PRHDT, CDR2 FYEKMQ (reference sequence). V dropped 2 bases and J dropped 0 bases, with 21 bases sitting between them. The CDR3 is 19 amino acids. This chain's CDR3 is CASSLNRRARSPSTDTQYF. The CDR3 DNA follows: TGTGCCAGCAGCTTAAACAGAAGAGCCCGATCCCCTAGCACAGATACGCAGTATTTT.

CDR3 sequence reads: CASSWPGQGIYGYTF. CDR3 bases: TGTGCCAGCAGTTGGCCGGGACAGGGGATCTATGGCTACACCTTC. The chain has TRBV6-6 and TRBJ1-2; 10 bases are shared with TRBD1. Germline loops: CDR1 MNHNY, CDR2 SVGAGI (reference sequence). This CDR3 has 15 residues. The trim removed 4 bases at V and 4 bases at J, leaving 6 bases unmatched.

This clone was seen repeatedly, ten times or more. The rearrangement uses TRBV4-2 and TRBJ2-5, with D maybe TRBD2 (5 bases). Germline-derived CDR1 and CDR2 are LGHNA and YNFKEQ. The CDR3 covers 14 residues. Trimming cost V 5 bases and J 3 bases, with 13 bases left between them. The CDR3 DNA is TGTGCCAGCAGCGAAGGGCTAGCCGAAGAGACCCAGTACTTC. It translates to CASSEGLAEETQYF.

CDR3: CASSPTGPEQYF. Here the CDR3 DNA reads TGTGCCAGCAGCCCCACCGGTCCCGAGCAGTACTTC. The chain uses TRBV7-9 and TRBJ2-7; no clear D. Germline lookup yields CDR1 SEHNR and CDR2 FQNEAQ (reference sequence). V was pared by 5 bases and J by 6 bases, with 11 bases between. The CDR3 has 12 amino acids.

This clone was detected only a few times. The V gene is TRBV29-1, the J gene TRBJ1-5; TRBD1 aligns across 7 bases. V trimming: 4 bases; J trimming: 7 bases; junction bases outside the gene matches: 7. Germline-derived CDR1 and CDR2 are SQVTM and ANQGSEA. The CDR3 covers 13 residues. The CDR3 bases are TGCAGCGTTGGAGGGGGCCCCGGACAGCCCCAGCATTTT. Translated, it gives CSVGGGPGQPQHF.

J is TRBJ1-4 and V is TRBV28; 10 bases map to TRBD1. Germline V gene lookup returns CDR1 MDHEN and CDR2 SYDVKM. The CDR3 totals 13 residues. The V gene end was trimmed by 5 bases and the J gene end by 8 bases; junction bases not matched to a gene: 2. CDR3 protein: CASSRQGAEKLFF. The CDR3, as DNA: TGTGCCAGCAGTAGACAGGGGGCCGAAAAACTGTTTTTT. The whole variable domain, remainder taken from reference TRBV28 and TRBJ1-4, is DVKVTQSSRYLVKRTGEKVFLECVQDMDHENMFWYRQDPGLGLRLIYFSYDVKMKEKGDIPEGYSVSREKKERFSLILESASTNQTSMYLCASSRQGAEKLFFGSGTQLSVL.

This clone was recorded many times. V and J are TRBV5-1 and TRBJ1-4; maybe TRBD1 (5 bases). V was trimmed by 4 bases and J by 7 bases, leaving 14 bases between them. Germline V gene sequence: CDR1 SGHRS, CDR2 YFSETQ. The CDR3 has 14 residues. The DNA of the CDR3 is TGCGCCAGCAGCCTGGAAGGGGCGGGTGAAAAACTGTTTTTT. Amino acids: CASSLEGAGEKLFF.

The chain carries TRBV20-1 and TRBJ1-4, with D maybe TRBD1 (6 bases). Trimming shortened V by 3 bases and J by 17 bases, and 16 bases separated the two germline ends. Germline loops: CDR1 DFQATT, CDR2 SNEGSKA (reference sequence). The CDR3 contains 11 residues. The CDR3: CSARPGTRGFF. The CDR3 DNA is TGCAGTGCTAGGCCCGGGACACGAGGATTTTTT.

J is TRBJ2-3 and V is TRBV5-1; the match to TRBD2 covers 8 bases. With 0 bases clipped from V and 2 bases from J, the junction kept 5 bases outside the gene matches. The germline V gene has CDR1 SGHRS and CDR2 YFSETQ. The CDR3 covers 16 residues. The CDR3 region is CASSLEGSGATDTQYF. For the CDR3, the DNA is TGCGCCAGCAGCTTGGAGGGTAGCGGGGCCACAGATACGCAGTATTTT.

The chain links TRBV9 to TRBJ2-2, with 8 nucleotides matching TRBD1. The germline CDR1 and CDR2 sequences are SGDLS and YYNGEE. J was trimmed by 6 bases and V by 5 bases; bases with no gene match: 3. CDR3 length: 13 amino acids. In DNA form, the CDR3 reads TGTGCCAGCAGGGGGGACAGGCCCGGGGAGCTGTTTTTT. Amino acids: CASRGDRPGELFF.

The rearrangement links TRBV28 to TRBJ2-4; no clear D. CDR1 and CDR2 from the germline V gene are MDHEN and SYDVKM. The V gene lost 3 bases and the J gene lost 1 base, with 7 bases spanning the gap. The CDR3 sequence is 14 residues long. CDR3 amino acids: CASSLRHAKNIQYF. CDR3 coding DNA: TGTGCCAGCAGTTTGCGGCACGCCAAAAACATTCAGTACTTC. The full variable domain, with the rest looked up from reference TRBV28 and TRBJ2-4, is DVKVTQSSRYLVKRTGEKVFLECVQDMDHENMFWYRQDPGLGLRLIYFSYDVKMKEKGDIPEGYSVSREKKERFSLILESASTNQTSMYLCASSLRHAKNIQYFGAGTRLSVL.